Listed here are 13 T cell receptor beta chains from one sample, sequenced in a study of blood T cell repertoires in COVID-19. Sequencing was performed with immunoSEQ multiplex PCR; in TCRdb, only in-frame clones are kept and a portion is missing. The sample lists under 150,000 clones, approximately 89% occurring once. The sequencing input was peripheral blood. These receptors all stem from a woman in her sixties or seventies with COVID-19, enrolled during active disease.

The rearrangement uses TRBV11-1 and TRBJ1-2; 11 bases align to TRBD1. The CDR3 runs to 16 residues. CDR1 and CDR2 (germline): SGHAT, FQDESV (reference sequence). The trim removed 5 bases at V and 6 bases at J, leaving 11 bases unmatched. The CDR3 region has the DNA TGTGCCAGCAGCCCGAACTTTCGGGGACAGGGGGATGGCTACACCTTC. Translated: CASSPNFRGQGDGYTF.

The chain joins TRBV6-4 to TRBJ1-2; the match to TRBD1 covers 8 bases. CDR3 size: 14 residues. Germline V gene lookup returns CDR1 MRHNA and CDR2 SNTAGT. With 3 bases clipped from V and 10 bases from J, the junction kept 10 bases outside the gene matches. The CDR3 is CASSEGAGGRSYTF. CDR3 nucleotide sequence: TGTGCCAGCAGTGAGGGGGCAGGGGGCCGATCCTACACCTTC.

The chain carries TRBV5-1 and TRBJ1-4; TRBD1 might be the D (5 bases). The length of the CDR3 is 15 residues. Trimming shortened V by 4 bases and J by 3 bases, and 13 bases separated the two germline ends. Germline values: CDR1 SGHRS, CDR2 YFSETQ. The CDR3 is CASSLRGESNEKLFF. The CDR3, as DNA: TGCGCCAGCAGCCTTCGGGGGGAGTCTAATGAAAAACTGTTTTTT. Together with reference TRBV5-1 and TRBJ1-4, the CDR3 gives the full variable domain: KAGVTQTPRYLIKTRGQQVTLSCSPISGHRSVSWYQQTPGQGLQFLFEYFSETQRNKGNFPGRFSGRQFSNSRSEMNVSTLELGDSALYLCASSLRGESNEKLFFGSGTQLSVL.

This clone was observed a single time. This chain connects TRBV19 to TRBJ1-1; D call uncertain. The CDR3 has 14 amino acids. V was clipped by 3 bases and J by 5 bases, with 13 bases between them. Germline loops: CDR1 LNHDA, CDR2 SQIVND (reference sequence). Here the CDR3 DNA reads TGTGCCAGTAGTATTCGTGGAGGAGAGACTGAAGCTTTCTTT. Translated: CASSIRGGETEAFF.

This clone was recorded once. Relative to the germline gene, one junction end is altered; a read error may explain this. The rearrangement joins TRBV7-6 to TRBJ2-7; D is perhaps TRBD2 (5 bases). CDR1 and CDR2 (germline): SGHVS, FNYEAQ. The CDR3 has 15 amino acids. The CDR3 sequence is CASSLLEGGIYGQYF. In DNA, the CDR3 is TGTGCCAGCAGCTTGCTTGAGGGCGGCATCTACGGGCAGTACTTC.

The chain is built from TRBV30 and TRBJ2-3; TRBD2 might be the D (7 bases). Germline V gives CDR1 GTSNPN, CDR2 SVGIG (reference sequence). The CDR3 loop spans 17 amino acids. V was pared by 3 bases and J by 2 bases, with 21 bases between. CDR3 nucleotides: TGTGCCTGGAGCGACGGGGCCTACGGGGGGCCCACAGATACGCAGTATTTT. Translation: CAWSDGAYGGPTDTQYF.

This sequence joins TRBV3-1 (or the pseudogene TRBV3-2) and TRBJ2-1; the D gene is possibly TRBD2 (6 bases). Trimming removed 6 bases from V and 0 bases from J, with 9 bases in between. In germline, CDR1 is LGHDT, CDR2 YNNKEL (reference sequence). The CDR3 is 14 amino acids. The CDR3 nucleotides read TGTGCCAGCAGTCGGGAGAGCTCCTACAATGAGCAGTTCTTC. Protein sequence: CASSRESSYNEQFF.

This clone was counted between two and nine times. V usage is TRBV18 and J usage is TRBJ2-4, with D possibly being TRBD1 (5 bases). CDR1 KGHSH and CDR2 LQKENI come from the germline V gene. The V gene lost 2 bases and the J gene lost 0 bases, with 14 bases spanning the gap. CDR3 length equals 17 residues. CDR3 nucleotides: TGTGCCAGCTCACCAACGCCAGGGATACTAGCCAAAAACATTCAGTACTTC. Translation gives CASSPTPGILAKNIQYF.

The chain links TRBV4-3 to TRBJ2-2; 7 bases map to TRBD1. CDR1 is LGHNA, CDR2 YSLEER, per germline. J was trimmed by 1 base and V by 1 base; bases with no gene match: 6. The length of the CDR3 is 17 residues. This chain's CDR3 is CASSQGRGWGNTGELFF. In nucleotides, the CDR3 is TGCGCCAGCAGCCAAGGCAGGGGGTGGGGGAACACCGGGGAGCTGTTTTTT.

The CDR3 loop is CASSPRGLAGGLRETQYF. The CDR3 DNA sequence: TGTGCCAGCAGTCCGAGGGGACTAGCGGGGGGGCTGAGAGAGACCCAGTACTTC. The V call is TRBV7-8, the J call TRBJ2-5; 16 bases match TRBD2. The CDR3 totals 18 residues. CDR1 SGHVS and CDR2 FQNEAQ come from the germline V gene. J gave up 4 bases and V 6 bases, and 11 bases lay outside the gene matches.

The chain couples TRBV27 to TRBJ2-5; 10 bases match TRBD2. CDR1 is MNHEY and CDR2 is SMNVEV in the germline V gene (reference sequence). After removal of 4 bases from V and 2 bases from J, the junction contained 7 bases not matched to a gene. The CDR3 is 16 residues long. CDR3 protein: CASSSFIAGGQETQYF. For the CDR3, the DNA is TGTGCCAGCAGTTCATTCATAGCGGGGGGTCAAGAGACCCAGTACTTC.

V is TRBV4-2 and J is TRBJ1-3; TRBD1 matches 9 bases. The CDR3 sequence is 16 residues long. Germline trimming cut 5 bases from V and 3 bases from J; bases unmatched to any gene: 8. Germline lookup yields CDR1 LGHNA and CDR2 YNFKEQ. In nucleotides, the CDR3 is TGTGCCAGCAGCAGGCAGACAGGGGGAGATGGAAACACCATATATTTT. Its protein is CASSRQTGGDGNTIYF.

The chain carries TRBV7-3 and TRBJ2-3; 13 bases line up with TRBD2. J gave up 7 bases and V 3 bases, and 4 bases lay outside the gene matches. This CDR3 spans 15 amino acids. CDR1 and CDR2 (germline): SGHTA, FQGTGA. This chain's CDR3 is CASSFGTSGVNTQYF. For the CDR3, the DNA is TGTGCCAGCAGCTTCGGGACTAGCGGGGTAAATACGCAGTATTTT.